This TCR beta chain originates from a study of T-cell memory formation after mild COVID-19. Study context: Largely donor-specific sequence clusters came from a couple of donors.

Trimming shortened V by 2 bases and J by 6 bases, and 17 bases separated the two germline ends. The CDR3 runs 15 residues. CDR1 MNHEY and CDR2 SVGAGI come from the germline V gene. Study-wide results and limits: Among clones contracting day 15 to 85, CD4/CD8 was balanced, whereas later expanders leaned CD4+.

This clonotype has just a few counts. The antigen is not known. Libraries for TCRalpha and TCRbeta carried sample barcodes and unique molecular identifiers via 5'RACE. TCRdb called the 5' RACE reads again in MiXCR, with one record for every CDR3 protein. The table lists under 200,000 distinct CDR3 sequences, 31% of them singletons, with approximately 12% in the top ten. The gene calls are TRBV6-5 and TRBJ2-7; possible D gene TRBD1, 6 bases. The sequenced material came from PBMCs or a T cell subset sorted from them (not recorded which). This clonotype was sampled from an adult woman who had mild COVID-19 (a few samples of this study predate the infection). Cell type and time point are not known. The CDR3 here is CASSYRQGSYSEQYF. DNA of the CDR3: TGTGCCAGCAGTTACCGGCAGGGGAGTTATAGCGAGCAGTACTTC.